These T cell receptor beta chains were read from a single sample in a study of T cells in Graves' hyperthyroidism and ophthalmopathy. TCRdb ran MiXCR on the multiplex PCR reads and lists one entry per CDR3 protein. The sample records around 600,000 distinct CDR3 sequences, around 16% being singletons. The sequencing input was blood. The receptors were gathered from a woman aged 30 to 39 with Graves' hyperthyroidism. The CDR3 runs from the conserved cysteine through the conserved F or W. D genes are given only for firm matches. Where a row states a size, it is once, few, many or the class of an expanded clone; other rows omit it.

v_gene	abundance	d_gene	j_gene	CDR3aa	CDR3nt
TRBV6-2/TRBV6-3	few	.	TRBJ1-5	CASSGSDQPQHF	TGTGCCAGCAGCGGCAGTGATCAGCCCCAGCATTTT
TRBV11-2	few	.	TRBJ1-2	CASSLGPTNYGYTF	TGTGCCAGCAGCTTGGGACCGACAAACTATGGCTACACCTTC
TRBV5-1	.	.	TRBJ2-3	CASSAGGLANTQYF	TGCGCCAGCAGTGCCGGGGGGCTCGCCAATACGCAGTATTTT
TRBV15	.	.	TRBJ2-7	CATSTGGLEQYF	TGTGCCACCAGTACCGGGGGGCTAGAGCAGTACTTC
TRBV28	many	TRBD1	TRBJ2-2	CASSTGVDTGELFF	TGTGCCAGCAGTACAGGGGTAGACACCGGGGAGCTGTTTTTT
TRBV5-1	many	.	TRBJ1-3	CASSTGTTGNTIYF	TGCGCCAGCAGCACCGGGACGACTGGAAACACCATATATTTT
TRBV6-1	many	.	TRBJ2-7	CASTPGQAPYEQYF	TGTGCCAGCACCCCGGGGCAGGCCCCCTACGAGCAGTACTTC
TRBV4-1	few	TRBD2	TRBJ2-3	CASSQSLAGGTDTQYF	TGCGCCAGCAGCCAAAGTCTAGCGGGTGGCACAGATACGCAGTATTTT
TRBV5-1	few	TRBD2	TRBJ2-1	CASSLGSSGGNEQFF	TGCGCCAGCAGCTTGGGGTCTAGCGGGGGCAATGAGCAGTTCTTC
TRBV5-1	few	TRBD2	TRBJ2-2	CASNPGASGRRGAGTGELFF	TGCGCCAGCAACCCAGGAGCTAGCGGGAGAAGAGGGGCGGGCACCGGGGAGCTGTTTTTT
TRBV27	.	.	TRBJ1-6	CASSLSQNRSPLHF	TGTGCCAGCAGTCTTTCTCAAAACCGCTCACCCCTCCACTTT
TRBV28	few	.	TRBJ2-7	CASSSLGDATYEQYF	TGTGCCAGCAGTTCGCTGGGGGACGCCACCTACGAGCAGTACTTC
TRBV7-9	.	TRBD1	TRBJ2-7	CASSLGGTGAHEQYF	TGTGCCAGCAGCTTAGGAGGGACAGGGGCCCACGAGCAGTACTTC
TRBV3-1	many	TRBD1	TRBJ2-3	CASSQAGQGFGTDTQYF	TGTGCCAGCAGCCAAGCGGGACAGGGTTTCGGCACAGATACGCAGTATTTT
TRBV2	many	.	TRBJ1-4	CASRADRSNEKLFF	TGTGCCAGCAGGGCAGACAGGTCTAATGAAAAACTGTTTTTT
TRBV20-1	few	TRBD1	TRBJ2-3	CSARDALGQVLFTDTQYF	TGCAGTGCTAGAGATGCCCTGGGACAGGTCTTATTTACAGATACGCAGTATTTT
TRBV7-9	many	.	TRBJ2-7	CASSPPRGEQYF	TGTGCCAGCAGCCCCCCACGGGGGGAGCAGTACTTC
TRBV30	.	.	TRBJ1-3	CAWSHGRHSGNTIYF	TGTGCCTGGAGCCACGGACGGCACTCTGGAAACACCATATATTTT
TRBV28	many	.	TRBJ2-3	CASSLYTGLNTDTQYF	TGTGCCAGCAGTTTATATACAGGCCTAAACACAGATACGCAGTATTTT